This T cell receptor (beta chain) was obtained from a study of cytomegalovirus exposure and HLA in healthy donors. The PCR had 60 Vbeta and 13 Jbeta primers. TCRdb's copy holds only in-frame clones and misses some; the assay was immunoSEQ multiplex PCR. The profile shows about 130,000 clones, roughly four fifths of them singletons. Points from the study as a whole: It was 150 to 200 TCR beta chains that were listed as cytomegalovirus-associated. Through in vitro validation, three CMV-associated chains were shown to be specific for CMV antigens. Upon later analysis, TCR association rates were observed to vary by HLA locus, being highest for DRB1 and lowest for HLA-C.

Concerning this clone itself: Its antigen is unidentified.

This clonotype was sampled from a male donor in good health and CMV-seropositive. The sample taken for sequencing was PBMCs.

The CDR3: CASSLQAPPGEQYF. CDR3 bases: TGTGCCAGCAGTTTACAGGCACCCCCGGGGGAGCAGTACTTC. J is TRBJ2-7 and V is TRBV28; a possible D gene is TRBD2 (5 bases). The V end lost 2 bases, the J end lost 7 bases, and 15 bases lay between the germline ends. Germline CDR1 MDHEN, CDR2 SYDVKM. The CDR3 covers 14 residues.